The 10 T cell receptor beta chains listed next were all sequenced from one sample in a study of CD8+ T cells in alopecia areata. This sample's treatment: oral pan-JAK inhibitor, 5-10 mg twice daily. Reverse transcribed after extraction, RNA yielded cDNA as the sequencing template. Assay used: immunoSEQ multiplex PCR; TCRdb lists only in-frame clones, some missing. The table records a few hundred thousand clones, approximately 57% of them present only once. The starting material was CD4+ T cells sorted from blood, obtained at week 4, from a patient treated with tofacitinib. The receptors derive from a human donor with alopecia areata.

V and J are TRBV2 and TRBJ2-7; D possibly corresponds to TRBD1 (5 bases). CDR3 size: 13 residues. In germline, CDR1 is SNHLY, CDR2 FYNNEI. V was trimmed by 3 bases and J by 3 bases, leaving 9 bases between them. The CDR3 DNA is TGTGCCAGCAGTGAGGGGCGGAACTACGAGCAGTACTTC. This codes for CASSEGRNYEQYF.

J is TRBJ1-1 and V is TRBV30; maybe TRBD1 (6 bases). The germline V and J ends were trimmed by 0 bases and 4 bases, with 15 bases remaining between them. Per germline, CDR1 GTSNPN and CDR2 SVGIG (reference sequence). CDR3 size: 15 residues. The CDR3 here is CAWSVWTRGSTEAFF. The DNA of the CDR3 is TGTGCCTGGAGTGTATGGACAAGGGGGAGCACTGAAGCTTTCTTT. Looking up the rest from reference TRBV30 and TRBJ1-1 gives the full variable domain: SQTIHQWPATLVQPVGSPLSLECTVEGTSNPNLYWYRQAAGRGLQLLFYSVGIGQISSEVPQNLSASRPQDRQFILSSKKLLLSDSGFYLCAWSVWTRGSTEAFFGQGTRLTVV.

This clone was counted a few times. This sequence joins TRBV29-1 and TRBJ2-1; 7 nucleotides match TRBD2. The length of the CDR3 is 13 residues. Germline V gene lookup returns CDR1 SQVTM and CDR2 ANQGSEA. V shed 4 bases, J shed 2 bases, and the junction held 2 bases outside the gene matches. CDR3 amino acids: CSVAGRAYNEQFF. In DNA form, the CDR3 reads TGCAGCGTTGCAGGGAGGGCCTACAATGAGCAGTTCTTC.

This clone was counted between two and nine times. The chain carries TRBV19 and TRBJ2-7; no firm D call. The ends were cut back, 1 base at V and 2 bases at J, with 9 bases in the middle. Germline values: CDR1 LNHDA, CDR2 SQIVND (reference sequence). There are 14 residues in the CDR3. CDR3 bases: TGTGCCAGTAGTATAGGCCAGCAGCCCTACGAGCAGTACTTC. Translation gives CASSIGQQPYEQYF.

As DNA, the CDR3 is TGTGCCAGCAGCTTAGGGCAGGCCCAGGGATACACTGAAGCTTTCTTT. This encodes CASSLGQAQGYTEAFF. The chain recombines TRBV7-8 with TRBJ1-1; a weak D match, TRBD1 (5 bases). Per germline, CDR1 SGHVS and CDR2 FQNEAQ. This CDR3 spans 16 amino acids. The germline V and J ends were trimmed by 1 base and 3 bases, with 15 bases remaining between them.

The chain joins TRBV4-3 to TRBJ2-1; a weak D match, TRBD2 (6 bases). The CDR3 consists of 17 residues. V dropped 0 bases and J dropped 4 bases, with 16 bases sitting between them. Germline V gene data show CDR1 as LGHNA and CDR2 as YSLEER. The CDR3 protein is CASSQDFGAGQYNEQFF. CDR3 in DNA: TGCGCCAGCAGCCAAGATTTTGGCGCGGGGCAATACAATGAGCAGTTCTTC.

V and J are TRBV9 and TRBJ2-3; D gene uncertain. V dropped 0 bases and J dropped 0 bases, with 11 bases sitting between them. The CDR3 runs to 16 residues. Germline values: CDR1 SGDLS, CDR2 YYNGEE. The DNA of the CDR3 is TGTGCCAGCAGCGTAGGGAAGGCGGCTAGCACAGATACGCAGTATTTT. As protein: CASSVGKAASTDTQYF.

The CDR3 DNA sequence: TGTGCCAGCAGTTACCGTCCCACCTACGAGCAGTACTTC. Its protein is CASSYRPTYEQYF. The chain carries TRBV6-6 and TRBJ2-7; D ambiguous. The germline V gene has CDR1 MNHNY and CDR2 SVGAGI (reference sequence). Trimming removed 2 bases from V and 2 bases from J, with 7 bases in between. This CDR3 is built from 13 residues.

The chain combines TRBV4-1 with TRBJ1-2; tentative D call: TRBD1 (5 bases). The germline V gene encodes CDR1 MGHRA and CDR2 YSYEKL. The CDR3 totals 12 residues. With 6 bases removed from V and 6 bases from J, the gap between germline ends came to 11 bases. The CDR3 coding sequence is TGCGCCAGCAGTCTGGGGGATGATGGCTACACCTTC. This gives the protein CASSLGDDGYTF.

This clone showed up just once. J is TRBJ2-2 and V is TRBV25-1; 11 bases line up with TRBD2. The CDR3 contains 17 residues. CDR1 is MGHDK, CDR2 SYGVNS, per germline. The junction had 11 bases not matched to a gene; V was cut back by 4 bases and J by 7 bases. For the CDR3, the DNA is TGTGCCAGCAGTGGACCGGGACTAGCGGTGACGGGCGGGGAGCTGTTTTTT. Encoded protein: CASSGPGLAVTGGELFF.